The present TCR beta chain was sequenced within a study of radiotherapy plus CTLA-4 blockade in lung cancer. The study's findings and limits: Reports state that early shifts in blood T cell clones, with interferon-beta, best predicted response.

Produced via immunoSEQ multiplex PCR; TCRdb's table is partial and in-frame only. This table holds about 88,000 clones, less than 80% found once. Focal radiation was given together with CTLA-4 blockade (ipilimumab) to patients with chemo-refractory metastatic non-small-cell lung cancer. Trimming cost V 2 bases and J 1 base, with 10 bases left between them. The germline CDR1 and CDR2 sequences are SGHNT and YYREEE (reference sequence). The CDR3 has 15 amino acids. This clone was seen a single time. Antigen: not known. Sequenced here: peripheral blood, sampled from a patient treated with radiotherapy plus ipilimumab. The chain combines TRBV5-4 with TRBJ1-5; D is uncertain. The source of this sequence is a human donor with non-small cell lung cancer that progressed on radiotherapy plus ipilimumab. The CDR3 sequence is CASSLGPSSNQPQHF. CDR3 in DNA: TGTGCCAGCAGCTTAGGACCCTCGAGCAATCAGCCCCAGCATTTT.